Sequencing of this T cell receptor (beta chain) was carried out in a study of blood T cell repertoires in COVID-19. Produced via immunoSEQ multiplex PCR; TCRdb's table is partial and in-frame only. This table holds some 200,000 clones, 85% to 90% found once. V lost 5 bases and J lost 8, with 10 bases in between. The CDR3 runs 12 residues. This chain links TRBV12-3 or TRBV12-4 with TRBJ2-1, with D unresolved. Input material: peripheral blood. The receptor was derived from a man older than 75 with acute or convalescent COVID-19. CDR3 sequence (DNA): TGTGCCAGCAGTCCCCTGCGTGATGAGCAGTTCTTC. Amino acids: CASSPLRDEQFF.